The 9 T cell receptor beta chains presented below share a single source sample, sequenced in a study of T-cell reconstitution after alpha-beta-depleted transplantation in children. Preparing the TCRbeta library involved the use of unique molecular identifiers. Each CDR3 protein is one row after TCRdb ran MiXCR on the PCR reads. The sample has about 91,000 distinct CDR3 sequences; 7.5% to 9.5% are singletons. The sample in question was PBMCs from the stem cell graft donor, obtained from the stem cell graft. The receptors shown here come from a human donor who donated a stem cell graft to a child with congenital amegakaryocytic thrombocytopenia.

This clonotype was detected only a few times. This chain connects TRBV6-1 to TRBJ2-3, with TRBD2 identical over 9 bases. Germline loops: CDR1 MNHNS, CDR2 SASEGT. V trimming: 6 bases; J trimming: 8 bases; junction bases outside the gene matches: 12. This CDR3 region has 15 residues. The CDR3 here is CASSSAGGGAGTQYF. The CDR3 DNA reads as TGTGCCAGCAGCAGTGCCGGCGGGGGGGCGGGTACGCAGTATTTT.

This clonotype was counted between two and nine times. V is TRBV7-2 and J is TRBJ2-1, with 9 bases lining up with TRBD1. The CDR3 runs 17 residues. Germline values: CDR1 SGHTA, CDR2 FQGNSA. V lost 5 bases to trimming and J lost 0 bases; unmatched junction nucleotides: 8. CDR3 region: CASSRTGGSSSYNEQFF. CDR3 in DNA: TGTGCCAGCAGCAGAACAGGGGGCTCCAGCTCCTACAATGAGCAGTTCTTC.

This clonotype was observed many times. This chain uses TRBV10-3 with TRBJ2-7, with 9 bases that match TRBD1. The CDR3 extends over 16 amino acids. CDR1 and CDR2 (germline): ENHRY, SYGVKD. Trimming cost V 5 bases and J 1 base; bases outside gene matches: 9. The CDR3 protein is CAISLVPGQGSYEQYF. Here the CDR3 DNA reads TGTGCCATCAGTTTAGTACCGGGACAGGGATCCTACGAGCAGTACTTC.

This clonotype was observed many times. This rearrangement joins TRBV5-6 to TRBJ2-1; 9 bases map to TRBD1. V lost 1 base to trimming and J lost 1 base; unmatched junction nucleotides: 6. This CDR3 contains 17 residues. Germline loops: CDR1 SGHDT, CDR2 YYEEEE. The CDR3 nucleotides are TGTGCCAGCAGCTTGTTAACAGGGGGCATTTCCTACAATGAGCAGTTCTTC. Its translation is CASSLLTGGISYNEQFF.

The chain is built from TRBV10-2 and TRBJ1-5; D possibly corresponds to TRBD1 (5 bases). This CDR3 is built from 14 residues. Germline V gives CDR1 WSHSY, CDR2 SAAADI. The V gene lost 2 bases and the J gene lost 2 bases, with 7 bases spanning the gap. CDR3 protein: CASSEGGGNQPQHF. CDR3 nucleotide sequence: TGCGCCAGCAGTGAGGGGGGTGGCAATCAGCCCCAGCATTTT.

In this sample, this clonotype turned up many times. The CDR3 loop is CASRPGQAETQYF. The DNA of the CDR3 is TGTGCCAGCAGACCCGGACAGGCAGAGACCCAGTACTTC. The rearrangement links TRBV5-4 to TRBJ2-5; TRBD1 agrees at 7 bases. Germline V CDR1 and CDR2: SGHNT, YYREEE (reference sequence). The CDR3 totals 13 residues. V was clipped by 5 bases and J by 4 bases; unmatched bases: 5.

The chain uses TRBV6-5 and TRBJ2-7, with unresolved D. CDR1 is MNHEY and CDR2 is SVGAGI in the germline V gene. This CDR3 has 14 residues. Deletions cut 4 bases from V and 2 bases from J, with 12 bases between. In DNA form, the CDR3 reads TGTGCCAGCAGTTTAACGACCGTTACCTACGAGCAGTACTTC. It encodes CASSLTTVTYEQYF.

This clonotype was found many times. The rearrangement links TRBV5-1 to TRBJ1-6, with D uncertain. This CDR3 is built from 13 residues. Germline CDR1 reads SGHRS; CDR2 reads YFSETQ. V lost 0 bases to trimming and J lost 10 bases, with 8 bases between them. CDR3 nucleotides: TGCGCCAGCAGCTTGGATCCGGGATCACCCCTCCACTTT. This translates into CASSLDPGSPLHF.

The table lists this clonotype with many counts. V and J are TRBV27 and TRBJ2-7; 7 nucleotides match TRBD2. CDR3 length: 16 amino acids. V was clipped by 5 bases and J by 2 bases; unmatched bases: 12. The V gene's germline CDR1 is MNHEY and CDR2 SMNVEV (reference sequence). CDR3 DNA sequence: TGTGCCAGCAGTCCAACTCGGCTAGCGGTTACCTACGAGCAGTACTTC. Amino acids: CASSPTRLAVTYEQYF.